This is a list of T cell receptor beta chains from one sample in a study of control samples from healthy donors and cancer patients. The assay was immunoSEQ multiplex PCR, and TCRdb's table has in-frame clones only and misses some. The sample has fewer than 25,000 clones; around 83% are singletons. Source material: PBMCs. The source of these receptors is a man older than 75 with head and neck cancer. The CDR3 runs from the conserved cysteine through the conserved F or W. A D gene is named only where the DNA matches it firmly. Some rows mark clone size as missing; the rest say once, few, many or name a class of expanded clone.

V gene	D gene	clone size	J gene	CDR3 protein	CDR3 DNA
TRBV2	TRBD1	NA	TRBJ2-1	CASTRGNNEQFF	TGTGCCAGCACCAGGGGGAACAATGAGCAGTTCTTC
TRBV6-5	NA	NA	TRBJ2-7	CASRSGGRYEQYF	TGTGCCAGCAGAAGTGGTGGGCGATACGAGCAGTACTTC
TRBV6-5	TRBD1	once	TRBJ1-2	CASSDRVGGYTF	TGTGCCAGCAGCGACAGGGTCGGTGGCTACACCTTC
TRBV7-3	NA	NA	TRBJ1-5	CASSPDRNQPQHF	TGTGCCAGCAGCCCGGACAGAAATCAGCCCCAGCATTTT
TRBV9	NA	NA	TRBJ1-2	CASSVGTSLDYGYTF	TGTGCCAGCAGCGTTGGGACAAGCCTGGACTATGGCTACACCTTC
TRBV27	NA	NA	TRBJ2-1	CASSFSRASSSYNEQFF	TGTGCCAGCAGTTTTTCGCGAGCATCAAGCTCCTACAATGAGCAGTTCTTC
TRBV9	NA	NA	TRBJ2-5	CASSVDLSALQTQYF	TGTGCCAGCAGCGTAGACCTTAGCGCCCTCCAGACCCAGTACTTC
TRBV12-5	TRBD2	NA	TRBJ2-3	CASASGLVVGDTQYF	TGTGCTAGTGCTTCGGGACTAGTGGTGGGAGATACGCAGTATTTT
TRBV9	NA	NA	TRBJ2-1	CASSVLPLRASVGNEQFF	TGTGCCAGCAGCGTACTCCCTCTGCGCGCCTCCGTCGGGAATGAGCAGTTCTTC
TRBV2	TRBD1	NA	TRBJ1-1	CASETGTGGSTEAFF	TGTGCCAGCGAAACCGGGACAGGGGGTAGCACTGAAGCTTTCTTT
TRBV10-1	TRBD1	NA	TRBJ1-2	CASSDGTGFGYTF	TGCGCCAGCAGTGATGGGACAGGGTTTGGCTACACCTTC
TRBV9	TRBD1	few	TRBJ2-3	CASSFGQGATDTQYF	TGTGCCAGCAGCTTTGGACAGGGGGCAACAGATACGCAGTATTTT
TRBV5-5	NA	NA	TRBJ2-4	CASSLYEGDIQYF	TGTGCCAGCAGCTTGTATGAGGGGGACATTCAGTACTTC
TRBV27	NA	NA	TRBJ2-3	CASSLLGATDTQYF	TGTGCCAGCAGTTTATTGGGGGCCACAGATACGCAGTATTTT
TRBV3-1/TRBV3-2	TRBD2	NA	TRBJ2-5	CASSQGLAKTQYF	TGTGCCAGCAGCCAAGGACTAGCGAAGACCCAGTACTTC
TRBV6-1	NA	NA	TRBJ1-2	CASSEAWPAAVYGYTF	TGTGCCAGCAGTGAAGCGTGGCCAGCGGCTGTCTATGGCTACACCTTC
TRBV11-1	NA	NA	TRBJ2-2	CASSLFSTGELFF	TGTGCCAGCAGCTTATTCTCCACCGGGGAGCTGTTTTTT
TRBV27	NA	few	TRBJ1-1	CASSLARLQGGAFF	TGTGCCAGCAGTTTAGCACGCCTACAGGGAGGAGCTTTCTTT
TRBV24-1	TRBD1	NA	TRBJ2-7	CATSDKGQGAYEQYF	TGTGCCACCAGTGACAAGGGACAGGGGGCCTACGAGCAGTACTTC
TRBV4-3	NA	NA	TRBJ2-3	CASSQGGYSTDTQYF	TGCGCCAGCAGCCAAGGCGGGTATAGCACAGATACGCAGTATTTT
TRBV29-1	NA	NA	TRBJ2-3	CSVEETRSDTQYF	TGCAGCGTTGAAGAAACCCGCTCAGATACGCAGTATTTT
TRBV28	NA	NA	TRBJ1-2	CASSLGGPLDGYTF	TGTGCCAGCAGTTTAGGAGGGCCTCTGGACGGCTACACCTTC
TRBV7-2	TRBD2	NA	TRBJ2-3	CASSLGSGGARDTQYF	TGTGCCAGCAGCCTGGGGAGCGGGGGGGCTCGGGATACGCAGTATTTT
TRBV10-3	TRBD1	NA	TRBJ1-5	CAVGTGDSNQPQHF	TGTGCCGTTGGGACAGGGGATAGCAATCAGCCCCAGCATTTT
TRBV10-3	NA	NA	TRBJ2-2	CAISEPGASTGELFF	TGTGCCATCAGTGAGCCGGGGGCGAGCACCGGGGAGCTGTTTTTT
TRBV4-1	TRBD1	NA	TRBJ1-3	CASSLQTGTGGNTIYF	TGCGCCAGCAGCCTGCAGACCGGGACAGGGGGAAACACCATATATTTT
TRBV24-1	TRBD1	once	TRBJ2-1	CATSASPGQGEGNEQFF	TGTGCCACCAGTGCCTCTCCGGGACAGGGGGAAGGGAATGAGCAGTTCTTC
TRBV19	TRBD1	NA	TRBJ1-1	CASSNPPARGQIEAFF	TGTGCCAGTAGTAATCCCCCCGCCCGGGGACAGATAGAAGCTTTCTTT
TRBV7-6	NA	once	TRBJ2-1	CASSPPSGSREQFF	TGTGCCAGCAGCCCCCCCTCGGGATCCCGGGAGCAGTTCTTC
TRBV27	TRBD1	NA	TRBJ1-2	CASSLGGQGGYGYTF	TGTGCCAGCAGTTTGGGGGGACAGGGGGGCTATGGCTACACCTTC
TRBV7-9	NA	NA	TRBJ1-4	CASSLGVEGPNEKLFF	TGTGCCAGCAGCTTGGGGGTAGAGGGACCTAATGAAAAACTGTTTTTT
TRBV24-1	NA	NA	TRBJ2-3	CATSDSQAGDTQYF	TGTGCCACCAGTGATTCCCAAGCTGGAGATACGCAGTATTTT
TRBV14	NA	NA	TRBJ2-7	CASSQVTQSSYEQYF	TGTGCCAGCAGCCAAGTCACACAGAGCTCCTACGAGCAGTACTTC
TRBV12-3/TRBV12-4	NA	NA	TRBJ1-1	CASSLGANTEAFF	TGTGCCAGCAGCCTGGGTGCGAACACTGAAGCTTTCTTT
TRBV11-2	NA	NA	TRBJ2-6	CASSSADYSGANVLTF	TGTGCCAGCAGCTCGGCCGATTACTCTGGGGCCAACGTCCTGACTTTC
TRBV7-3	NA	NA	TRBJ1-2	CASSLTPTTYDGYTF	TGTGCCAGCAGCTTAACCCCGACGACCTATGACGGCTACACCTTC
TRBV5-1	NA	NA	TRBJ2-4	CASSLESLPPKNIQYF	TGCGCCAGCAGCTTGGAGAGCCTCCCTCCCAAAAACATTCAGTACTTC
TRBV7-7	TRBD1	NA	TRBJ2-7	CASPRGWDRVSSEQYF	TGTGCCAGCCCCCGAGGCTGGGACAGGGTGTCCTCCGAGCAGTACTTC
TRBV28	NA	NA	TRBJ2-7	CASISYEQYF	TGTGCCAGCATTTCCTACGAGCAGTACTTC
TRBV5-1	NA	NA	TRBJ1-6	CASSLEGDNSPLHF	TGCGCCAGCAGCTTGGAGGGGGATAATTCACCCCTCCACTTT
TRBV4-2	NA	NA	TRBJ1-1	CASSPRGGSNTEAFF	TGTGCCAGCAGCCCTAGGGGGGGCTCGAACACTGAAGCTTTCTTT
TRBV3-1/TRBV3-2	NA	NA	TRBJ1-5	CASSQGVRQPQHF	TGTGCCAGCAGCCAAGGGGTTAGGCAGCCCCAGCATTTT
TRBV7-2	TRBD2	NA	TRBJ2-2	CASSLAGGMGAGNTGELFF	TGTGCCAGCAGCTTAGCGGGGGGTATGGGAGCGGGAAACACCGGGGAGCTGTTTTTT
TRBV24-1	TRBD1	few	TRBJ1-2	CATSQGGAAYGYTF	TGTGCCACCTCCCAGGGGGGCGCGGCCTATGGCTACACCTTC
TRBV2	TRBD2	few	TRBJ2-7	CASSEGLAGGLYEQYF	TGTGCCAGCAGTGAAGGTCTAGCGGGAGGACTCTACGAGCAGTACTTC
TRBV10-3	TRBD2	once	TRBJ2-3	CATHARSGSTPDTQYF	TGTGCCACCCACGCTAGGAGCGGGAGTACCCCAGATACGCAGTATTTT
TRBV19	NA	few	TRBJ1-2	CASSELTNYGYTF	TGTGCCAGTAGTGAACTCACTAACTATGGCTACACCTTC
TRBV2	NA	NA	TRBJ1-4	CASSEHGDEKLFF	TGTGCCAGCAGTGAACACGGGGATGAAAAACTGTTTTTT
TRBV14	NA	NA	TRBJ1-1	CASSQADGPNTEAFF	TGTGCCAGCAGCCAAGCTGATGGACCGAACACTGAAGCTTTCTTT
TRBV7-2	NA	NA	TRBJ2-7	CASSLTGTAYEQYF	TGTGCCAGCAGCCTCACCGGGACGGCCTACGAGCAGTACTTC
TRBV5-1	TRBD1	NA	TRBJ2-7	CASSRWGQVFADEQYF	TGCGCCAGCAGCCGGTGGGGACAGGTCTTCGCTGACGAGCAGTACTTC